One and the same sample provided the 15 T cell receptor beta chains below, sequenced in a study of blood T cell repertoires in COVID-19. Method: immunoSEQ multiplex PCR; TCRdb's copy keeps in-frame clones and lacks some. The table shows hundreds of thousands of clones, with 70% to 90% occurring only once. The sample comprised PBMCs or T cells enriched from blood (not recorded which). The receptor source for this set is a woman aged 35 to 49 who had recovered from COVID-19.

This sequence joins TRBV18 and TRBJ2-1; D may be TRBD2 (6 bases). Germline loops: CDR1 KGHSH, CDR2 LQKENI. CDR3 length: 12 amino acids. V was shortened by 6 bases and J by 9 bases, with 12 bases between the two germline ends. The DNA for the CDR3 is TGTGCCAGCTCTCTTGGGGGAGGTGAGCAGTTCTTC. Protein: CASSLGGGEQFF.

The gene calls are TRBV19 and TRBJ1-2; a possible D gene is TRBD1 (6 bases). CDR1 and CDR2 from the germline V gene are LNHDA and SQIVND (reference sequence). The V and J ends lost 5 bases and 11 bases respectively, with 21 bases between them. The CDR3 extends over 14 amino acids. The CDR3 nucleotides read TGTGCCAGTAGTCCACTCGTGGACAGTCGGCGATACACCTTC. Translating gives CASSPLVDSRRYTF.

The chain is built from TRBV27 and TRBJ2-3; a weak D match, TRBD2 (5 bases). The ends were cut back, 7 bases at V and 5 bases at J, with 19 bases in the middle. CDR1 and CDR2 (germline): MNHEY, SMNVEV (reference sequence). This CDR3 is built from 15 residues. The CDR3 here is CASTLSGSLRDTQYF. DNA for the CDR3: TGTGCCAGCACCCTAAGTGGGAGTTTAAGAGATACGCAGTATTTT.

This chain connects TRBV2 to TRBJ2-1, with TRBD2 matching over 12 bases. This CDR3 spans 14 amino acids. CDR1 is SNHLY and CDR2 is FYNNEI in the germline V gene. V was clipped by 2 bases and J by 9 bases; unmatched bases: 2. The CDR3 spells CASSELAGGGEQFF. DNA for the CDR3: TGTGCCAGCAGTGAACTAGCGGGAGGGGGTGAGCAGTTCTTC.

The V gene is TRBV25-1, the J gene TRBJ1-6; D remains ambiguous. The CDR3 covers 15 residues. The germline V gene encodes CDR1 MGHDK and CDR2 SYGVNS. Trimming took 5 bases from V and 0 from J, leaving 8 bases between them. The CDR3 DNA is TGTGCCAGCAGTCAGAGGAGCTCCTATAATTCACCCCTCCACTTT. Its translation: CASSQRSSYNSPLHF.

CDR3 nucleotide sequence: TGTGCCAGTGACCTGGGCGGGGAGACCCAGTACTTC. Amino acids: CASDLGGETQYF. The chain uses TRBV7-9 and TRBJ2-5; D is possibly TRBD2 (5 bases). The CDR3 extends over 12 amino acids. Trimming stripped 9 bases from V and 5 bases from J, with 13 bases between. Per the germline V gene, CDR1 is SEHNR and CDR2 is FQNEAQ (reference sequence).

CDR3 sequence (DNA): TGTGCCAGCAGCTTAGCGGGGACAGGGGACAGCACTGAAGCTTTCTTT. It specifies CASSLAGTGDSTEAFF. This rearrangement joins TRBV7-9 to TRBJ1-1, with 10 bases fitting TRBD1. Germline CDR1 SEHNR, CDR2 FQNEAQ (reference sequence). CDR3 length: 16 residues. V lost 0 bases to trimming and J lost 4 bases; unmatched junction nucleotides: 5.

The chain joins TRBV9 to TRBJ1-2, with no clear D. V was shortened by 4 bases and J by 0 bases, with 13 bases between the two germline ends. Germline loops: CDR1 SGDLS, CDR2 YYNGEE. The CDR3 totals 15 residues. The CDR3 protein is CASSREVSANYGYTF. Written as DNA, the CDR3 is TGTGCCAGCAGCCGCGAGGTATCAGCTAACTATGGCTACACCTTC.

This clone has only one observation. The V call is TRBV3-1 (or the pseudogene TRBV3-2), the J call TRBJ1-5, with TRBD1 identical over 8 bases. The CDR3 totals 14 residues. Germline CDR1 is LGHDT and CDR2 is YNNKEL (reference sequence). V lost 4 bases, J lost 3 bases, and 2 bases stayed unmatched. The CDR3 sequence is CASSRQGTNQPQHF. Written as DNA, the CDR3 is TGTGCCAGCAGCCGACAGGGGACCAATCAGCCCCAGCATTTT.

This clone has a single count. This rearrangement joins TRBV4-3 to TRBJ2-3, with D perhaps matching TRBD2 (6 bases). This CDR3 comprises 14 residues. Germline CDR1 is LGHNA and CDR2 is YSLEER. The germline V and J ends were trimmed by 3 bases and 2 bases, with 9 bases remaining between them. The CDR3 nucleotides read TGCGCCAGCAGCCACTTAGCGGACACAGATACGCAGTATTTT. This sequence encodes CASSHLADTDTQYF.

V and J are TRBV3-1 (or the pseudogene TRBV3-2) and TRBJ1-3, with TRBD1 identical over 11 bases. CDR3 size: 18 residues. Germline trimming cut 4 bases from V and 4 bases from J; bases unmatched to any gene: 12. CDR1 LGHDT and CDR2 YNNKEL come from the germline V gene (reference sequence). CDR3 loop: CASSRDRGIGPSGNTIYF. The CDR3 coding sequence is TGTGCCAGCAGCCGGGACAGGGGGATCGGGCCTTCCGGAAACACCATATATTTT.

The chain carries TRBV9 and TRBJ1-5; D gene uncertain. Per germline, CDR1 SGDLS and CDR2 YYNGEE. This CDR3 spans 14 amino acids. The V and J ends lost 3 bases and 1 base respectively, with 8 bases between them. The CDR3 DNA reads TGTGCCAGCAGCGGAATCAGAAGCAATCAGCCCCAGCATTTT. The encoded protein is CASSGIRSNQPQHF.

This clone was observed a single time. In DNA, the CDR3 is TGTGCCAGCAGCTTAGGGCCGCCAGGGAGCACAGATACGCAGTATTTT. This sequence encodes CASSLGPPGSTDTQYF. The gene calls are TRBV7-2 and TRBJ2-3; possible D gene TRBD1, 5 bases. Trimming shortened V by 1 base and J by 0 bases, and 11 bases separated the two germline ends. This CDR3 is built from 16 residues. CDR1 SGHTA and CDR2 FQGNSA come from the germline V gene.

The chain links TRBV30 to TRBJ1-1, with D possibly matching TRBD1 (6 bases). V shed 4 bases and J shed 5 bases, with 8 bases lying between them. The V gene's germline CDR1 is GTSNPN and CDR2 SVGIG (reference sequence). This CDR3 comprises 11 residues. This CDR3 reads CAWTGVTEAFF. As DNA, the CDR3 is TGTGCCTGGACAGGGGTTACTGAAGCTTTCTTT.

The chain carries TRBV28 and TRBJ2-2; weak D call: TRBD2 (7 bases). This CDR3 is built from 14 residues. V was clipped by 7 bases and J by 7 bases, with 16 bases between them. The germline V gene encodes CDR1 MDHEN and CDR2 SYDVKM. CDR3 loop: CASIENREGGELFF. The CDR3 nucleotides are TGTGCCAGCATTGAGAACAGGGAGGGCGGGGAGCTGTTTTTT.